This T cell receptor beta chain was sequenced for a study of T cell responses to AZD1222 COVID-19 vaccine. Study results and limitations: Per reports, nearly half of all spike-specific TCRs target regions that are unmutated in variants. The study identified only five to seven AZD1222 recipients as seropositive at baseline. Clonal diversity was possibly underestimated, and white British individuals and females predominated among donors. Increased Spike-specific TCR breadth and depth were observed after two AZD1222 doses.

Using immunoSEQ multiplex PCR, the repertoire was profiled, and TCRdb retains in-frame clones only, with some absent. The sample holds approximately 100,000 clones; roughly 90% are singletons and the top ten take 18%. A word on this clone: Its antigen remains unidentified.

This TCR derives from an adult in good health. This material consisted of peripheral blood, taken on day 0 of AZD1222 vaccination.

CDR3 region: CASSASINLSGGAYEQYF. The CDR3 nucleotides are TGTGCCAGCAGCGCCTCCATAAACCTTAGCGGGGGCGCCTACGAGCAGTACTTC. The V call is TRBV9, the J call TRBJ2-7; TRBD2 matches 9 bases. V was pared by 3 bases and J by 2 bases, with 15 bases of the junction left unmatched. The CDR3 is made up of 18 amino acids. Germline CDR1 and CDR2: SGDLS and YYNGEE.